The present TCR beta chain was sequenced within a study of cytomegalovirus exposure and HLA in healthy donors. PCR amplification relied on 60 Vbeta primers (plus 13 Jbeta primers). The table came from immunoSEQ multiplex PCR; TCRdb's copy has only in-frame clones and leaves some out. The sample yields some 190,000 clones, 82% seen once. Germline CDR1 SGHRS, CDR2 YFSETQ. CDR3 length: 15 amino acids. V gave up 3 bases and J gave up 5 bases; unmatched junction bases: 9. This clone is a singleton in its sample. Material: PBMCs. The chain employs TRBV5-1 and TRBJ2-5; 8 bases are a match to TRBD1. The source is a man in his forties in good health and CMV-seronegative. The CDR3 bases are TGCGCCAGCAGCTACGCAGGGGGCTCGGGGGAGACCCAGTACTTC. Its protein is CASSYAGGSGETQYF.